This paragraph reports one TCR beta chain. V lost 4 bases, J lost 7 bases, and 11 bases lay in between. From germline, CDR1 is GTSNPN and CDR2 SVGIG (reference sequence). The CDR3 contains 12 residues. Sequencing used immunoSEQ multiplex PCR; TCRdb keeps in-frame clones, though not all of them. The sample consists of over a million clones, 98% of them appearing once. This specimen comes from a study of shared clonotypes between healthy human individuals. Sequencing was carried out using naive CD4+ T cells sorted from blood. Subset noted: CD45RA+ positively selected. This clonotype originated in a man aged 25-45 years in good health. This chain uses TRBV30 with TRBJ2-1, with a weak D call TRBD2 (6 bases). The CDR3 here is CAWIREWNEQFF. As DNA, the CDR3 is TGTGCCTGGATCCGGGAGTGGAATGAGCAGTTCTTC. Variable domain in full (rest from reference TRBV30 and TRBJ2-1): SQTIHQWPATLVQPVGSPLSLECTVEGTSNPNLYWYRQAAGRGLQLLFYSVGIGQISSEVPQNLSASRPQDRQFILSSKKLLLSDSGFYLCAWIREWNEQFFGPGTRLTVL.